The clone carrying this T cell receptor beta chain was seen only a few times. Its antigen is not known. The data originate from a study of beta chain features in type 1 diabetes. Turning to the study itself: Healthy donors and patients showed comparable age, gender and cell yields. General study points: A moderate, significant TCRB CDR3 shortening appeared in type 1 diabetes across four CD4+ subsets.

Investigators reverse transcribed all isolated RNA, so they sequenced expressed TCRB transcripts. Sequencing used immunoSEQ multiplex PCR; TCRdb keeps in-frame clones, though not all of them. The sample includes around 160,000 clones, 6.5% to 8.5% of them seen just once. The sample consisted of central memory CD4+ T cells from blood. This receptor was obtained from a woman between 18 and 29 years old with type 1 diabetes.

DNA of the CDR3: TGTGCCAGCGCCTACGGGGGAACCTACGAGCAGTACTTC. This gives the protein CASAYGGTYEQYF. This sequence joins TRBV28 and TRBJ2-7, with a possible D match to TRBD2 (6 bases). This CDR3 region has 13 residues. V was trimmed by 8 bases and J by 2 bases, leaving 13 bases between them. Germline V CDR1 and CDR2: MDHEN, SYDVKM.